This T cell receptor beta chain was documented in a study of OX40 agonist ivuxolimab in advanced cancers. Study summary: The study treated patients with ivuxolimab, an agonistic anti-OX40 (CD134) antibody.

On this clone itself: Its antigen is still unknown.

The study, taken as a whole, reports: Some nonresponders likewise displayed low normalized T-cell clonal expansion.

The V gene's germline CDR1 is SGHRS and CDR2 YFSETQ. Trimming pared 4 bases from V and 6 bases from J, leaving 14 bases between. This CDR3 contains 14 residues. Patients with autoimmune history or systemic immunosuppression were excluded. TCRdb's table, derived via immunoSEQ multiplex PCR, lists solely in-frame clones and lacks some. The sample consists of some 30,000 clones, around 90% of them appearing once. The chain joins TRBV5-1 to TRBJ2-1; D may match TRBD1 or TRBD2 (5 bases each). This sequence originates from an adult with an advanced solid tumor such as melanoma, head and neck, liver or kidney cancer. The input for sequencing was CD4+ or CD8+ T cells sorted from blood, taken in a trial of the OX40 agonist ivuxolimab. DNA of the CDR3: TGCGCCAGCAGCCTTGAGGGGCTCCTCAATGAGCAGTTCTTC. Translating gives CASSLEGLLNEQFF.